The 21 T cell receptor beta chains reported below all come from one sample, sequenced in a study of graft-versus-host responses after intestinal transplantation (TCRdb year 2021). Preparation of the library involved the immunoSEQ multiplex PCR assay. TCRdb mirrors the immuneACCESS table, restricted to in-frame sequences. Some clones are absent from its copies; in checked studies, under half trace to an unresolved V gene, and the reason for the others is unknown. Within this sample are 19,000 or so clones, with approximately 86% of them counted one time only. The top ten clones comprise about 9% of the sample. The sample in question was PBMCs, obtained about 240 days after intestinal transplant. The receptors derive from a human patient who received an intestinal transplant, so some T cells may come from the graft donor.

V gene TRBV19 combines with J gene TRBJ2-5, with TRBD2 matching 10 bases. Germline trimming cut 7 bases from V and 5 bases from J; bases unmatched to any gene: 13. The CDR3 contains 16 residues. Per germline, CDR1 LNHDA and CDR2 SQIVND (reference sequence). The CDR3 sequence: CASTQAGLAGAETQYF. As DNA, the CDR3 is TGTGCCAGTACCCAAGCCGGGCTAGCGGGGGCGGAGACCCAGTACTTC.

This clone was observed a few times. This rearrangement joins TRBV19 to TRBJ1-5; no clear D. V lost 9 bases to trimming and J lost 4 bases, with 10 bases between them. The germline gives CDR1 LNHDA, CDR2 SQIVND (reference sequence). The CDR3 loop spans 12 amino acids. The CDR3 here is CASTDANQPQHF. The CDR3 DNA follows: TGTGCCAGCACGGACGCTAATCAGCCCCAGCATTTT.

The chain is built from TRBV6-1 and TRBJ1-5; 10 bases agree with TRBD1. The CDR3 has 14 amino acids. J gave up 3 bases and V 11 bases, and 7 bases lay outside the gene matches. The V gene's germline CDR1 is MNHNS and CDR2 SASEGT. CDR3 sequence: CAGGGQGNNQPQHF. CDR3 bases: TGTGCCGGCGGGGGACAGGGGAACAATCAGCCCCAGCATTTT.

The gene calls are TRBV6-1 and TRBJ2-1, with D possibly matching TRBD1 (6 bases). The germline V gene has CDR1 MNHNS and CDR2 SASEGT. Trimming pared 3 bases from V and 2 bases from J, leaving 8 bases between. This CDR3 region has 14 residues. CDR3 DNA sequence: TGTGCCAGCAGTGACAGGGGAACCTACAATGAGCAGTTCTTC. Its protein is CASSDRGTYNEQFF.

This rearrangement joins TRBV5-5 to TRBJ1-2; D gene unclear. Germline values: CDR1 SGHKS, CDR2 YYEKEE (reference sequence). V was cut by 0 bases and J by 2 bases, with 5 bases left in between. CDR3 length: 13 amino acids. This CDR3 is CASSLVVNYGYTF. The CDR3, as DNA: TGTGCCAGCAGCTTGGTGGTGAACTATGGCTACACCTTC. The entire variable domain, with the rest obtained from reference TRBV5-5 and TRBJ1-2, is as follows: DAGVTQSPTHLIKTRGQQVTLRCSPISGHKSVSWYQQVLGQGPQFIFQYYEKEERGRGNFPDRFSARQFPNYSSELNVNALLLGDSALYLCASSLVVNYGYTFGSGTRLTVV.

This chain uses TRBV6-1 with TRBJ2-4; D is undetermined. Trimming shortened V by 1 base and J by 0 bases, and 4 bases separated the two germline ends. The germline V gene encodes CDR1 MNHNS and CDR2 SASEGT. The CDR3 totals 14 residues. Here the CDR3 reads CASSEGTAKNIQYF. CDR3 coding DNA: TGTGCCAGCAGTGAAGGCACAGCCAAAAACATTCAGTACTTC.

The V gene is TRBV7-8, the J gene TRBJ1-5, with a possible D match to TRBD1 (5 bases). V lost 4 bases and J lost 0, with 10 bases in between. The germline gives CDR1 SGHVS, CDR2 FQNEAQ. This CDR3 spans 15 amino acids. The CDR3 is CASSYLDSSNQPQHF. The CDR3 region has the DNA TGTGCCAGCAGCTACCTAGACAGTAGCAATCAGCCCCAGCATTTT. The complete variable domain, with remaining parts taken from reference TRBV7-8 and TRBJ1-5, reads GAGVSQSPRYKVAKRGQDVALRCDPISGHVSLFWYQQALGQGPEFLTYFQNEAQLDKSGLPSDRFFAERPEGSVSTLKIQRTQQEDSAVYLCASSYLDSSNQPQHFGDGTRLSIL.

V usage is TRBV7-8 and J usage is TRBJ1-4, with D tentatively TRBD1 (6 bases). The CDR3 covers 13 residues. V gave up 3 bases and J gave up 8 bases, with 10 bases separating them. The germline V gene has CDR1 SGHVS and CDR2 FQNEAQ. The CDR3 region has the DNA TGTGCCAGCAGCTTCAGGGGAGGGGAAAAACTGTTTTTT. The encoded protein is CASSFRGGEKLFF.

The J gene is TRBJ2-1, the V gene TRBV30; D not certain. Trimming pared 5 bases from V and 5 bases from J, leaving 10 bases between. The CDR3 length is 12 residues. Germline CDR1 GTSNPN, CDR2 SVGIG (reference sequence). CDR3 amino acids: CAWSRLNNEQFF. The DNA for the CDR3 is TGTGCCTGGTCGCGACTGAACAATGAGCAGTTCTTC.

The chain joins TRBV11-2 to TRBJ2-5, with 14 bases fitting TRBD2. The CDR3 contains 17 residues. Looked up from germline, CDR1 is SGHAT and CDR2 is FQNNGV. The junction had 13 bases not matched to a gene; V was cut back by 6 bases and J by 7 bases. The CDR3 protein is CASRSYLTSGGAWTQYF. The CDR3 DNA reads as TGTGCCAGCAGATCTTACCTGACTAGCGGGGGGGCCTGGACCCAGTACTTC.

This chain joins TRBV6-1 and TRBJ1-6; D ambiguous. CDR1 MNHNS and CDR2 SASEGT come from the germline V gene. V lost 4 bases and J 2 bases, leaving 9 bases between the germline ends. This CDR3 region has 15 residues. This CDR3 is CASSAGKPYNSPLHF. The CDR3 DNA sequence: TGTGCCAGCAGTGCTGGAAAGCCCTATAATTCACCCCTCCACTTT.

V usage is TRBV10-1 and J usage is TRBJ1-1; tentatively, D is TRBD1 (6 bases). Trimming removed 6 bases from V and 4 bases from J, with 18 bases in between. Germline V CDR1 and CDR2: WNHNN, SYGVQD (reference sequence). CDR3 length equals 15 residues. In nucleotides, the CDR3 is TGCGCCAGCAGCAGAACACAGGGTATCAGCACTGAAGCTTTCTTT. Its protein product is CASSRTQGISTEAFF.

In nucleotides, the CDR3 is TGTGCCAGCAGTTCCCAAAGAAGCAATCAGCCCCAGCATTTT. Translation gives CASSSQRSNQPQHF. The V call is TRBV6-5, the J call TRBJ1-5; no firm D call. V lost 4 bases and J lost 1, with 8 bases in between. Germline V gives CDR1 MNHEY, CDR2 SVGAGI. The CDR3 contains 14 residues.

The genes are TRBV7-8 and TRBJ1-2; no reliable D call. CDR3 length equals 11 residues. The V end was cut by 8 bases, the J end by 8 bases, with 12 bases between. Germline assignment: CDR1 SGHVS and CDR2 FQNEAQ. The CDR3 sequence is CASSEGFGYTF. CDR3 bases: TGTGCCAGCTCAGAAGGCTTCGGCTACACCTTC.

This clone came up a few times. V gene TRBV12-5 combines with J gene TRBJ1-5; tentatively, D is TRBD1 (5 bases). The CDR3 is made up of 16 amino acids. Germline assignment: CDR1 LGHNT and CDR2 FRNRAP. V was trimmed by 0 bases and J by 5 bases, leaving 14 bases between them. CDR3 in DNA: TGTGCTAGTGGTTTGGTGGTGGCAGGGTACGATCAGCCCCAGCATTTT. Its protein is CASGLVVAGYDQPQHF.

V is TRBV21-1 and J is TRBJ1-3; the table's D call, TRBD1, has no DNA check behind it. TRBV21-1 is given as a pseudogene. CDR3 length: 18 residues. CDR3 amino acids: CASSKRDREASGGNTIYF. CDR3 coding DNA: TGTGCCAGCAGCAAGCGGGACAGGGAGGCTTCGGGTGGAAACACCATATATTTT.

This clone was recorded a few times. V usage is TRBV27 and J usage is TRBJ1-2; D is possibly TRBD1 (5 bases). In germline, CDR1 is MNHEY, CDR2 SMNVEV (reference sequence). The CDR3 has 13 residues. V was shortened by 6 bases and J by 5 bases, with 13 bases between the two germline ends. The CDR3 nucleotides are TGTGCCAGCAGCCCCGGGACTCCTTATGGCTACACCTTC. Protein product: CASSPGTPYGYTF.

This chain connects TRBV7-2 to TRBJ1-1, with 7 positions matching TRBD1. Trimming at V came to 5 bases and at J to 0 bases, leaving 6 bases not matched to a gene. This CDR3 spans 15 amino acids. In germline, CDR1 is SGHTA, CDR2 FQGNSA. In DNA form, the CDR3 reads TGTGCCAGCAGCCCTTGGACAGGCCTGAACACTGAAGCTTTCTTT. This translates into CASSPWTGLNTEAFF.

J is TRBJ1-3 and V is TRBV19; 7 nucleotides match TRBD1. There are 14 residues in the CDR3. CDR1 is LNHDA, CDR2 SQIVND, per germline (reference sequence). With 7 bases clipped from V and 2 bases from J, the junction kept 5 bases outside the gene matches. CDR3 residues: CASTFGQAGNTIYF. The DNA for the CDR3 is TGTGCCAGTACCTTTGGACAGGCTGGAAACACCATATATTTT.

The V call is TRBV5-1, the J call TRBJ2-7; 10 bases align to TRBD1. Unmatched junction bases numbered 1, after V lost 0 bases and J lost 1 base. The CDR3 totals 15 residues. Germline V gene lookup returns CDR1 SGHRS and CDR2 YFSETQ. CDR3 nucleotides: TGCGCCAGCAGCTTGGCGGACAGGGGGTCCTACGAGCAGTACTTC. Encoded protein: CASSLADRGSYEQYF.

The J gene is TRBJ1-5, the V gene TRBV6-6; D is possibly TRBD1 (6 bases). Germline V gene lookup returns CDR1 MNHNY and CDR2 SVGAGI (reference sequence). Deletions cut 6 bases from V and 3 bases from J, with 9 bases between. The CDR3 covers 13 residues. The CDR3 DNA reads as TGTGCCAGCAGGTGGGACAACAATCAGCCCCAGCATTTT. It yields the protein CASRWDNNQPQHF.